This passage covers 18 T cell receptor beta chains from one sample sequenced in a study of blood T cell repertoires in COVID-19. The repertoire was sequenced with immunoSEQ multiplex PCR; TCRdb's copy has only in-frame clones and lacks some. Among more than 90,000 clones, about 74% were seen once, and the ten largest hold around 5.9%. Material for sequencing was peripheral blood. The source is a man in his 70s with acute or convalescent COVID-19.

The chain is built from TRBV6-5 and TRBJ1-4, with a weak D call TRBD1 (5 bases). This CDR3 is 15 amino acids long. V gave up 6 bases and J gave up 6 bases, with 17 bases separating them. The V gene's germline CDR1 is MNHEY and CDR2 SVGAGI. CDR3: CASRSTWGGDEKLFF. The CDR3 DNA reads as TGTGCCAGCAGGTCTACTTGGGGGGGTGATGAAAAACTGTTTTTT.

J is TRBJ2-7 and V is TRBV5-6, with D perhaps matching TRBD1 (5 bases). There are 15 residues in the CDR3. CDR1 and CDR2 (germline): SGHDT, YYEEEE. V shed 1 base and J shed 0 bases, with 11 bases lying between them. This chain's CDR3 is CASSLSAGLSYEQYF. CDR3 in DNA: TGTGCCAGCAGCTTGTCGGCAGGGCTCTCCTACGAGCAGTACTTC.

The chain has TRBV7-2 and TRBJ2-3, with TRBD2 identical over 14 bases. CDR3 length equals 16 residues. Germline trimming cut 2 bases from V and 4 bases from J; bases unmatched to any gene: 2. CDR1 and CDR2 (germline): SGHTA, FQGNSA. The CDR3 protein is CASSLRLAGGSDTQYF. CDR3 DNA: TGTGCCAGCAGCTTAAGACTAGCGGGGGGGTCAGATACGCAGTATTTT.

This sequence joins TRBV6-2 or TRBV6-3 and TRBJ2-1, with 13 positions matching TRBD2. V lost 6 bases, J lost 9 bases, and 17 bases stayed unmatched. This CDR3 has 18 residues. In germline, CDR1 is MNHEY, CDR2 SVGEGT. The CDR3 DNA is TGTGCCAGCAGCCCCCGCCGTACTAGCGGGAGGGCCGGGGCTGAGCAGTTCTTC. Protein sequence: CASSPRRTSGRAGAEQFF.

The V call is TRBV28, the J call TRBJ2-1; 9 nucleotides line up with TRBD2. After removal of 5 bases from V and 9 bases from J, the junction contained 11 bases not matched to a gene. CDR1 MDHEN and CDR2 SYDVKM come from the germline V gene. This CDR3 region has 15 residues. CDR3 amino acids: CASSRPGLAMGEQFF. The CDR3, as DNA: TGTGCCAGCAGTCGACCCGGACTAGCGATGGGTGAGCAGTTCTTC.

V gene TRBV19 combines with J gene TRBJ2-2; 7 nucleotides match TRBD2. There are 15 residues in the CDR3. After removal of 4 bases from V and 6 bases from J, the junction contained 8 bases not matched to a gene. Germline values: CDR1 LNHDA, CDR2 SQIVND (reference sequence). CDR3 in amino acids: CASSTTAGPAGELFF. The CDR3 DNA sequence: TGTGCCAGTAGTACGACAGCGGGACCGGCCGGGGAGCTGTTTTTT.

This chain uses TRBV5-4 with TRBJ1-2, with D tentatively TRBD1 (5 bases). Germline assignment: CDR1 SGHNT and CDR2 YYREEE (reference sequence). This CDR3 has 15 residues. The germline V and J ends were trimmed by 4 bases and 1 base, with 14 bases remaining between them. The CDR3 bases are TGTGCCAGCAGCGTCCCGGGACTGTTTAACTATGGCTACACCTTC. This gives the protein CASSVPGLFNYGYTF.

The J gene is TRBJ2-5, the V gene TRBV24-1; 9 bases align to TRBD1. Per germline, CDR1 KGHDR and CDR2 SFDVKD. This CDR3 contains 16 residues. V dropped 5 bases and J dropped 0; count of bases not matched to a gene: 6. The CDR3 here is CATSGPGQGYQETQYF. DNA for the CDR3: TGTGCCACCAGTGGTCCGGGACAGGGATACCAAGAGACCCAGTACTTC.

This clone was detected only once. The gene calls are TRBV30 and TRBJ2-7; D remains ambiguous. This CDR3 spans 15 amino acids. Trimming pared 2 bases from V and 2 bases from J, leaving 16 bases between. Germline V CDR1 and CDR2: GTSNPN, SVGIG (reference sequence). The CDR3 region is CAWSSNLGPTYEQYF. For the CDR3, the DNA is TGTGCCTGGAGTTCAAACTTGGGCCCTACCTACGAGCAGTACTTC.

This clone was counted only a few times. The chain recombines TRBV30 with TRBJ1-3, with 8 nucleotides matching TRBD1. Germline assignment: CDR1 GTSNPN and CDR2 SVGIG (reference sequence). There are 15 residues in the CDR3. V was clipped by 8 bases and J by 3 bases; unmatched bases: 12. In nucleotides, the CDR3 is TGTGCCGGCAGGGGGCTGGACCCACTTGGAAACACCATATATTTT. Amino acids: CAGRGLDPLGNTIYF.

This chain joins TRBV6-5 and TRBJ2-1; 9 bases are shared with TRBD2. Per germline, CDR1 MNHEY and CDR2 SVGAGI. This CDR3 is built from 15 residues. V gave up 5 bases and J gave up 8 bases; unmatched junction bases: 10. This CDR3 reads CASSHDWREGDEQFF. DNA of the CDR3: TGTGCCAGCAGTCACGACTGGCGGGAGGGGGATGAGCAGTTCTTC.

The chain has TRBV5-6 and TRBJ1-2; D is possibly TRBD1 (5 bases). Germline CDR1 and CDR2: SGHDT and YYEEEE. V was trimmed by 1 base and J by 2 bases, leaving 6 bases between them. This CDR3 comprises 13 residues. DNA for the CDR3: TGTGCCAGCAGCTTGAGGACAAACTATGGCTACACCTTC. Protein sequence: CASSLRTNYGYTF.

The V and J genes are TRBV6-5 and TRBJ1-4; no firm D call. Trimming took 2 bases from V and 7 from J, leaving 11 bases between them. Germline V lookup: CDR1 MNHEY, CDR2 SVGAGI. This CDR3 is built from 14 residues. As DNA, the CDR3 is TGTGCCAGCAGTTACGAGGGTTGGGGTGAAAAACTGTTTTTT. This encodes CASSYEGWGEKLFF.

V gene TRBV6-6 combines with J gene TRBJ1-5; a possible D gene is TRBD1 (6 bases). CDR1 and CDR2 from the germline V gene are MNHNY and SVGAGI (reference sequence). The CDR3 sequence is 18 residues long. Trimming pared 5 bases from V and 2 bases from J, leaving 22 bases between. The DNA for the CDR3 is TGTGCCAGCAGTCCCACCGGACAGCTTGTAACGGGCAATCAGCCCCAGCATTTT. Translating it yields CASSPTGQLVTGNQPQHF.

J is TRBJ2-3 and V is TRBV11-2; weak D call: TRBD1 (6 bases). Germline CDR1 SGHAT, CDR2 FQNNGV. The V end lost 5 bases, the J end lost 4 bases, and 13 bases lay between the germline ends. The CDR3 is 14 residues long. In nucleotides, the CDR3 is TGTGCCAGCAGCACAAACAGGGTTCCAGATACGCAGTATTTT. Protein product: CASSTNRVPDTQYF.

The chain carries TRBV5-4 and TRBJ1-2; weak D call: TRBD1 (6 bases). Germline CDR1 and CDR2: SGHNT and YYREEE (reference sequence). The germline V and J ends were trimmed by 2 bases and 3 bases, with 17 bases remaining between them. This CDR3 is 16 amino acids long. The CDR3 spells CASSFRTENGDYGYTF. DNA of the CDR3: TGTGCCAGCAGCTTCCGGACAGAAAATGGGGACTATGGCTACACCTTC.

The chain has TRBV29-1 and TRBJ1-4, with D tentatively TRBD1 (5 bases). The CDR3 has 15 residues. Germline values: CDR1 SQVTM, CDR2 ANQGSEA. Trimming removed 0 bases at V and 8 bases at J, with 16 bases between. The CDR3 nucleotides are TGCAGCGTTGAAGATCGATATAGGGGTGGGGAAAAACTGTTTTTT. This codes for CSVEDRYRGGEKLFF.

The chain is built from TRBV9 and TRBJ1-1; no definite D call. The CDR3 extends over 12 amino acids. The germline gives CDR1 SGDLS, CDR2 YYNGEE. Trimming removed 4 bases from V and 9 bases from J, with 13 bases in between. CDR3 sequence reads: CASSPSGEKAFF. Here the CDR3 DNA reads TGTGCCAGCAGCCCATCCGGGGAAAAAGCTTTCTTT.